These T cell receptor beta chains were read from a single sample in a study of T cell responses to AZD1222 COVID-19 vaccine. Some clones are missing from TCRdb's copy, which holds only in-frame ones; the method was immunoSEQ multiplex PCR. Of under 140,000 clones listed, 92% are singletons. The sample consisted of peripheral blood, taken on day 0 of AZD1222 vaccination. The receptors were gathered from an adult in good health. Each CDR3 is given with its conserved first and last residue. Fields, in order: J gene, V gene, clone size, D gene, CDR3 protein, CDR3 DNA. D genes are given only for firm matches. The size field is filled for only some rows; it gives once, few, many or a size class.

J gene: TRBJ2-7
V gene: TRBV19
clone size: -
D gene: TRBD1
CDR3 protein: CASSYRDRGAYEQYF
CDR3 DNA: TGTGCCAGTAGTTACCGGGACAGGGGGGCCTACGAGCAGTACTTC

J gene: TRBJ1-1
V gene: TRBV5-4
clone size: -
D gene: -
CDR3 protein: CASSLDTTEAFF
CDR3 DNA: TGTGCCAGCAGCCTAGACACCACTGAAGCTTTCTTT

J gene: TRBJ1-6
V gene: TRBV18
clone size: once
D gene: -
CDR3 protein: CASSQESSGSPLHF
CDR3 DNA: TGTGCCAGCTCGCAGGAATCGTCCGGTTCACCCCTCCACTTT

J gene: TRBJ1-1
V gene: TRBV5-3
clone size: -
D gene: TRBD1
CDR3 protein: CARTPTQTDRVNTEAFF
CDR3 DNA: TGTGCCAGAACCCCTACGCAGACGGACAGGGTGAACACTGAAGCTTTCTTT

J gene: TRBJ1-2
V gene: TRBV30
clone size: -
D gene: TRBD1
CDR3 protein: CAWKGTGLSNYGYTF
CDR3 DNA: TGTGCCTGGAAAGGGACAGGGTTATCCAACTATGGCTACACCTTC

J gene: TRBJ1-1
V gene: TRBV4-2
clone size: -
D gene: -
CDR3 protein: CASSRGDLGTEAFF
CDR3 DNA: TGTGCCAGCAGCCGAGGAGACCTGGGTACTGAAGCTTTCTTT

J gene: TRBJ1-2
V gene: TRBV28
clone size: -
D gene: -
CDR3 protein: CASSLPAGHGYTF
CDR3 DNA: TGTGCCAGCAGTTTACCAGCCGGGCATGGCTACACCTTC

J gene: TRBJ1-5
V gene: TRBV13
clone size: -
D gene: TRBD1
CDR3 protein: CASSFSMGQGSNQPQHF
CDR3 DNA: TGTGCCAGCAGCTTCTCAATGGGACAGGGTAGCAATCAGCCCCAGCATTTT

J gene: TRBJ1-5
V gene: TRBV10-3
clone size: -
D gene: -
CDR3 protein: CAISGGQINQPQHF
CDR3 DNA: TGTGCCATCAGTGGTGGGCAGATCAATCAGCCCCAGCATTTT

J gene: TRBJ1-2
V gene: TRBV19
clone size: -
D gene: -
CDR3 protein: CASMLNGYTF
CDR3 DNA: TGTGCCAGCATGTTGAATGGCTACACCTTC

J gene: TRBJ1-1
V gene: TRBV7-9
clone size: -
D gene: -
CDR3 protein: CASSLRDIWALNTEAFF
CDR3 DNA: TGTGCCAGCAGCTTAAGGGACATATGGGCCCTGAACACTGAAGCTTTCTTT

J gene: TRBJ1-1
V gene: TRBV28
clone size: -
D gene: -
CDR3 protein: CASSSGRKAFF
CDR3 DNA: TGTGCCAGCAGTTCAGGGAGGAAAGCTTTCTTT

J gene: TRBJ1-3
V gene: TRBV18
clone size: once
D gene: TRBD1
CDR3 protein: CASSSGQISGNTIYF
CDR3 DNA: TGTGCCAGCTCGTCGGGACAGATCTCTGGAAACACCATATATTTT

J gene: TRBJ2-2
V gene: TRBV11-2
clone size: -
D gene: -
CDR3 protein: CASSSIGPRRGPGELFF
CDR3 DNA: TGTGCCAGCAGCTCGATAGGGCCAAGAAGGGGTCCCGGGGAGCTGTTTTTT

J gene: TRBJ1-2
V gene: TRBV4-1
clone size: -
D gene: -
CDR3 protein: CAMRSYGYTF
CDR3 DNA: TGCGCCATGCGATCCTATGGCTACACCTTC

J gene: TRBJ1-4
V gene: TRBV27
clone size: -
D gene: TRBD1
CDR3 protein: CASSLGTATNEKLFF
CDR3 DNA: TGTGCCAGCAGTTTAGGGACAGCAACTAATGAAAAACTGTTTTTT

J gene: TRBJ1-2
V gene: TRBV19
clone size: -
D gene: TRBD1
CDR3 protein: CASSMDRGSYGYTF
CDR3 DNA: TGTGCCAGTAGTATGGACAGGGGATCCTATGGCTACACCTTC

J gene: TRBJ1-6
V gene: TRBV5-4
clone size: -
D gene: -
CDR3 protein: CASSLLPTGNNSPLHF
CDR3 DNA: TGTGCCAGCAGCTTGTTACCGACAGGAAACAATTCACCCCTCCACTTT

J gene: TRBJ2-7
V gene: TRBV5-4
clone size: once
D gene: -
CDR3 protein: CASSLDLQGLGQYF
CDR3 DNA: TGTGCCAGCAGCTTGGACTTACAGGGTCTTGGGCAGTACTTC

J gene: TRBJ2-7
V gene: TRBV11-2
clone size: -
D gene: -
CDR3 protein: CASSLLGTEPHEQYF
CDR3 DNA: TGTGCCAGCAGCTTATTGGGGACGGAACCCCACGAGCAGTACTTC

J gene: TRBJ2-7
V gene: TRBV24-1
clone size: few
D gene: -
CDR3 protein: CATSQGSYEQYF
CDR3 DNA: TGTGCCACCAGTCAGGGGTCCTACGAGCAGTACTTC

J gene: TRBJ2-7
V gene: TRBV18
clone size: -
D gene: TRBD2
CDR3 protein: CASSPGLAGAPSYEQYF
CDR3 DNA: TGTGCCAGCTCACCGGGACTAGCGGGGGCCCCTTCCTACGAGCAGTACTTC

J gene: TRBJ1-1
V gene: TRBV30
clone size: -
D gene: TRBD1
CDR3 protein: CAWSKTGGPPRFF
CDR3 DNA: TGTGCCTGGAGTAAGACAGGGGGCCCTCCGAGGTTCTTT

J gene: TRBJ1-4
V gene: TRBV3-1/TRBV3-2
clone size: -
D gene: -
CDR3 protein: CASSQVLKTTNEKLFF
CDR3 DNA: TGTGCCAGCAGCCAAGTATTGAAAACAACTAATGAAAAACTGTTTTTT

J gene: TRBJ2-3
V gene: TRBV7-9
clone size: -
D gene: -
CDR3 protein: CASSVQGFGADTQYF
CDR3 DNA: TGTGCCAGCAGCGTACAGGGTTTTGGTGCAGATACGCAGTATTTT

J gene: TRBJ1-4
V gene: TRBV30
clone size: -
D gene: -
CDR3 protein: CAWSVSRNEKLFF
CDR3 DNA: TGTGCCTGGAGTGTAAGCCGGAATGAAAAACTGTTTTTT

J gene: TRBJ1-2
V gene: TRBV27
clone size: -
D gene: -
CDR3 protein: CASSFYPPGWGYTF
CDR3 DNA: TGTGCCAGCAGTTTCTACCCTCCGGGCTGGGGCTACACCTTC

J gene: TRBJ1-1
V gene: TRBV28
clone size: once
D gene: -
CDR3 protein: CASSYSGENTEAFF
CDR3 DNA: TGTGCCAGCAGTTACTCAGGGGAGAACACTGAAGCTTTCTTT

J gene: TRBJ2-2
V gene: TRBV18
clone size: -
D gene: -
CDR3 protein: CASSPPSRNTGELFF
CDR3 DNA: TGTGCCAGCTCACCACCGAGCCGAAACACCGGGGAGCTGTTTTTT

J gene: TRBJ2-7
V gene: TRBV3-1/TRBV3-2
clone size: -
D gene: -
CDR3 protein: CASSLTPAVYEQYF
CDR3 DNA: TGTGCCAGCAGCCTCACCCCGGCAGTTTACGAGCAGTACTTC

J gene: TRBJ1-2
V gene: TRBV7-9
clone size: -
D gene: -
CDR3 protein: CASSLPSPGAGGYTF
CDR3 DNA: TGTGCCAGCAGCTTACCCTCTCCAGGGGCCGGTGGCTACACCTTC

J gene: TRBJ2-1
V gene: TRBV7-9
clone size: -
D gene: -
CDR3 protein: CASSGRPGPGTEQFF
CDR3 DNA: TGTGCCAGCAGCGGGAGACCAGGTCCGGGTACTGAGCAGTTCTTC

J gene: TRBJ1-5
V gene: TRBV1
clone size: -
D gene: -
CDR3 protein: CTRNRTGDTRNQPQHF
CDR3 DNA: TGCACCAGGAACCGGACAGGGGATACAAGAAATCAGCCCCAGCATTTT

J gene: TRBJ2-3
V gene: TRBV5-6
clone size: once
D gene: -
CDR3 protein: CASRLAGNSDTQYF
CDR3 DNA: TGTGCCAGCAGGCTCGCGGGGAACTCAGATACGCAGTATTTT

J gene: TRBJ1-1
V gene: TRBV12-5
clone size: -
D gene: -
CDR3 protein: CASGYQGLNTEAFF
CDR3 DNA: TGTGCTAGTGGTTACCAGGGCTTGAACACTGAAGCTTTCTTT

J gene: TRBJ1-1
V gene: TRBV6-5
clone size: once
D gene: TRBD1
CDR3 protein: CASRPTGTGNTEAFF
CDR3 DNA: TGTGCCAGCAGACCCACAGGGACAGGGAACACTGAAGCTTTCTTT